This is a list of T cell receptor beta chains from one sample in a study of human T cells and chemical hapten exposure. TCRdb reanalysed the RACE reads using MiXCR and keeps one entry per CDR3 protein. Of 150,000 to 200,000 distinct CDR3 sequences listed, more than 12% were seen once; the top ten hold 1.5% to 2%. Sequences were derived from whole blood, sampled in connection with sensitization to the hapten diphenylcyclopropenone (DPC). These receptors all stem from a woman aged 25 to 39 with alopecia areata. Some clones in this sample may be carry-over from other donors' samples. Each CDR3 is given with its conserved first and last residue. Fields, in order: V gene, J gene, CDR3 protein.

>TRBV5-1|TRBJ2-3
CASSWTGGIDTQYF
>TRBV5-4|TRBJ2-1
CASSLVGGDNEQFF
>TRBV29-1|TRBJ2-1
CSTGPANEQFF
>TRBV12-3/TRBV12-4|TRBJ2-2
CASSFIGVNTGELFF
>TRBV18|TRBJ2-7
CASSPQVTQGSYEQYF
>TRBV29-1|TRBJ1-2
CSVEQPSGFGGYTF
>TRBV2|TRBJ2-1
CASSVASGGAGEQFF
>TRBV28|TRBJ1-2
CASSLSTGDYGYTF
>TRBV5-1|TRBJ2-3
CASSAGTALTDTQYF
>TRBV10-3|TRBJ2-5
CATQLGGLETQYF
>TRBV7-3|TRBJ2-3
CASSLTSSGASTDTQYF
>TRBV18|TRBJ1-5
CASSRTGDNQPQHF
>TRBV5-6|TRBJ2-7
CASSLGFRGPHYEQYF
>TRBV6-5|TRBJ1-5
CLQGNQPQHF
>TRBV7-6|TRBJ2-1
CASSPGRTGLDNEQFF
>TRBV19|TRBJ1-5
CASSPNRGLQPQHF
>TRBV20-1|TRBJ2-3
CSASTDTQYF
>TRBV7-9|TRBJ2-5
CASSSPGAGEETQYF
>TRBV11-1|TRBJ2-1
CASSLLGASGRATYNEQFF
>TRBV6-5|TRBJ1-3
CASSPLGLGLNTIYF
>TRBV12-5|TRBJ1-1
CASRGQGLRTEAFF
>TRBV20-1|TRBJ2-7
CSARVPGPGLYEQYF
>TRBV6-2/TRBV6-3|TRBJ1-1
CASSRGQGRENTEAFF
>TRBV5-6|TRBJ1-2
CASSFQGDHGYTF
>TRBV5-4|TRBJ2-7
CASSFGPGQYYEQYF
>TRBV7-3|TRBJ1-1
CASSLIGGRSNTEAFF
>TRBV12-3/TRBV12-4|TRBJ2-3
CASSQGQGSTDTQYF
>TRBV10-3|TRBJ1-2
CAIRRVDYGYTF
>TRBV6-2/TRBV6-3|TRBJ2-7
CASRRQGAREQYF
>TRBV28|TRBJ2-3
CASSLGETDTQYF
>TRBV4-1|TRBJ2-1
CASSQGTDNEQFF
>TRBV6-2/TRBV6-3|TRBJ2-7
CASSYSGGRSSYEQYF
>TRBV18|TRBJ2-7
CASSQGQVYEQYF
>TRBV6-2/TRBV6-3|TRBJ2-7
CASSPTIYEQYF
>TRBV11-3|TRBJ2-1
CASSLRGLAASHNEQFF
>TRBV24-1|TRBJ2-1
CATSDPVAGGIYNEQFF
>TRBV20-1|TRBJ1-2
CSAKSGSANYGYTF
>TRBV5-1|TRBJ2-7
CASSLGGTESSYEQYF
>TRBV6-2/TRBV6-3|TRBJ2-1
CASSKLGQIGNEQFF
>TRBV29-1|TRBJ2-5
CSVEWGRGETQYF
>TRBV6-5|TRBJ1-2
CASSYSTPSTGSGYTF
>TRBV20-1|TRBJ2-7
CSARDSRSSYEQYF
>TRBV9|TRBJ2-3
CASSPGQSPPLAQYF
>TRBV7-7|TRBJ2-7
CASSLWSGQEQYF
>TRBV6-1|TRBJ2-6
CASSEMAAGGSSGANVLTF
>TRBV3-1|TRBJ1-4
CASSPAPTNEKLFF
>TRBV18|TRBJ2-2
CASSPLDTGELFF
>TRBV29-1|TRBJ1-2
CSVGQAGYGYTF
>TRBV4-3|TRBJ2-2
CASSQIAGAGELFF
>TRBV9|TRBJ2-1
CASGGTSGTDEQFF